The rows below give T cell receptor beta chains drawn from one sample of a study of T cell changes during pregnancy in multiple sclerosis. Profiled with immunoSEQ multiplex PCR; TCRdb holds only in-frame clones, not every one. The data show 35,000 to 50,000 clones, with roughly 90% seen just once and 4% to 6% held by the top ten. The sequenced sample was peripheral blood, obtained in the second trimester of pregnancy. These receptors all come from a female donor in good health, enrolled as a control in a pregnancy study. Both conserved end residues are part of each CDR3. The order of the fields is V gene, clone size, J gene, D gene, CDR3 protein, CDR3 DNA. The D gene is left open where the match is weak. The size field is filled for only some rows; it gives once, few, many or a size class.

V: TRBV5-6; size: .; J: TRBJ1-2; D: TRBD1; CDR3: CASSLVDRGDDYGYTF; DNA: TGTGCCAGCAGCTTAGTGGACAGGGGCGACGACTATGGCTACACCTTC
V: TRBV29-1; size: .; J: TRBJ1-1; D: .; CDR3: CSVGPPNTEAFF; DNA: TGCAGCGTTGGTCCTCCGAACACTGAAGCTTTCTTT
V: TRBV30; size: .; J: TRBJ2-2; D: TRBD2; CDR3: CAWRDGLAGAAGELFF; DNA: TGTGCCTGGAGGGATGGACTAGCGGGAGCCGCCGGGGAGCTGTTTTTT
V: TRBV7-8; size: .; J: TRBJ1-5; D: TRBD1; CDR3: CASSLTGSSNQPQHF; DNA: TGTGCCAGCAGCTTGACAGGGAGTTCCAATCAGCCCCAGCATTTT
V: TRBV2; size: .; J: TRBJ2-1; D: TRBD2; CDR3: CASRQSSGGLNEQFF; DNA: TGTGCCAGCCGCCAGAGCAGCGGGGGCCTCAATGAGCAGTTCTTC
V: TRBV27; size: .; J: TRBJ2-7; D: .; CDR3: CASSLDSLSPGYEQYF; DNA: TGTGCCAGCAGTTTAGACTCCCTCTCCCCCGGCTACGAGCAGTACTTC
V: TRBV10-3; size: few; J: TRBJ1-1; D: .; CDR3: CAINRGEDTEAFF; DNA: TGTGCCATCAACCGGGGTGAGGACACTGAAGCTTTCTTT
V: TRBV6-5; size: once; J: TRBJ1-3; D: TRBD1; CDR3: CASSFDRVSGNTIYF; DNA: TGTGCCAGCAGTTTTGACAGGGTTTCTGGAAACACCATATATTTT
V: TRBV7-8; size: .; J: TRBJ1-1; D: TRBD1; CDR3: CATRGTASQRNTEAFF; DNA: TGTGCCACTAGGGGGACAGCCTCCCAGAGGAACACTGAAGCTTTCTTT
V: TRBV10-3; size: .; J: TRBJ2-7; D: TRBD1; CDR3: CAINGQGANEQYF; DNA: TGTGCCATCAACGGACAGGGGGCGAACGAGCAGTACTTC
V: TRBV30; size: .; J: TRBJ2-7; D: TRBD2; CDR3: CAWTGPGGMQYF; DNA: TGTGCCTGGACCGGGCCCGGGGGGATGCAGTACTTC
V: TRBV6-5; size: .; J: TRBJ2-1; D: .; CDR3: CASSYSSGGGTNEQFF; DNA: TGTGCCAGCAGTTACTCGAGTGGCGGAGGGACCAATGAGCAGTTCTTC
V: TRBV6-1; size: .; J: TRBJ1-5; D: .; CDR3: CASSEGQHHNQPQHF; DNA: TGTGCCAGCAGTGAAGGGCAACACCACAATCAGCCCCAGCATTTT
V: TRBV9; size: few; J: TRBJ1-1; D: .; CDR3: CASSAHLRNTEAFF; DNA: TGTGCCAGCAGCGCCCACCTCAGGAACACTGAAGCTTTCTTT
V: TRBV6-4; size: .; J: TRBJ2-7; D: .; CDR3: CASSPTGADGTDEQYF; DNA: TGTGCCAGCAGTCCGACAGGAGCCGACGGGACCGACGAGCAGTACTTC
V: TRBV27; size: once; J: TRBJ1-1; D: .; CDR3: CASRPNAGEAFF; DNA: TGTGCCAGCAGGCCCAACGCGGGTGAAGCTTTCTTT
V: TRBV5-4; size: .; J: TRBJ1-2; D: TRBD1; CDR3: CASSLGQGVLFYGYTF; DNA: TGTGCCAGCAGCTTAGGGCAGGGGGTCCTTTTCTATGGCTACACCTTC
V: TRBV27; size: .; J: TRBJ1-4; D: .; CDR3: CASSSQAATNEKLFF; DNA: TGTGCCAGCAGTTCGCAGGCAGCAACTAATGAAAAACTGTTTTTT